This T cell receptor (beta chain) comes out of a study of response to subunit inactivated influenza vaccine. Overall study results and limits: With each seasonal influenza vaccination, the authors suggested, few new T cells are recruited.

A single record per CDR3 protein comes from TCRdb applying MiXCR to the RT-PCR reads. Of a few hundred thousand distinct CDR3 sequences listed, 12% to 15% are singletons. A few counts support this clonotype. The antigen remains unidentified. CDR1 is DFQATT and CDR2 is SNEGSKA in the germline V gene (reference sequence). The CDR3 consists of 14 residues. V lost 1 base and J 1 base, leaving 10 bases between the germline ends. The sample was PBMCs from blood, taken roughly 13 days after vaccination. The clonotype originates from a man aged 50-60 years who received an inactivated influenza vaccine. This sequence joins TRBV20-1 and TRBJ2-5; D gene ambiguous. For the CDR3, the DNA is TGCAGTGCTAGAGCTGGCTCGCTCCAAGAGACCCAGTACTTC. It encodes CSARAGSLQETQYF.